Each of the 30 T cell receptor beta chains below was sequenced from the same sample in a study of blood T cells in healthy people across ages (dated by TCRdb to the mid-2010s). Library preparation employed 5' RACE. Sequenced on an Illumina HiSeq 2500. A second PCR of roughly 6 to 11 cycles was performed with a sample-barcoded 5' primer and a J-beta primer mix. TCRdb handled the public reads itself, with Q25 trimming in fastp and clone calling in MiXCR, and kept productive beta chains. Duplicate CDR3 protein sequences are folded into a single record with the most common DNA and genes. This sample holds hundreds of thousands of distinct CDR3 sequences; about 53% were observed only once. The top ten hold 30% to 40% of the sample. The specimen was blood. The receptors were gathered from a man aged 60 to 69 in good health.

This CDR3 reads CSADRGLAIDEQFF. As DNA, the CDR3 is TGCAGTGCCGATAGGGGACTAGCCATCGATGAGCAGTTCTTC. V is TRBV20-1 and J is TRBJ2-1; 9 bases line up with TRBD2. Unmatched junction bases numbered 11, after V lost 6 bases and J lost 8 bases. Germline loops: CDR1 DFQATT, CDR2 SNEGSKA (reference sequence). The CDR3 runs to 14 residues.

This clonotype was observed a handful of times. The V call is TRBV29-1, the J call TRBJ2-5, with 12 bases matching TRBD2. The CDR3 has 13 amino acids. Germline lookup yields CDR1 SQVTM and CDR2 ANQGSEA. V gave up 4 bases and J gave up 5 bases; unmatched junction bases: 2. CDR3 nucleotide sequence: TGCAGCGTTGTCACTAGCGGGGGGGAGACCCAGTACTTC. As protein: CSVVTSGGETQYF.

The chain has TRBV5-1 and TRBJ2-1; weak D call: TRBD1 (5 bases). V lost 0 bases and J lost 13, with 17 bases in between. CDR3 size: 14 residues. Germline CDR1 is SGHRS and CDR2 is YFSETQ. CDR3 DNA: TGCGCCAGCAGCTTGGCCGATGAGAGGACACCACAGTTCTTC. Translation: CASSLADERTPQFF. Drawing the rest from reference TRBV5-1 and TRBJ2-1, the complete variable domain is KAGVTQTPRYLIKTRGQQVTLSCSPISGHRSVSWYQQTPGQGLQFLFEYFSETQRNKGNFPGRFSGRQFSNSRSEMNVSTLELGDSALYLCASSLADERTPQFFGPGTRLTVL.

This sequence joins TRBV5-1 and TRBJ2-5, with D perhaps TRBD1 or TRBD2 (5 bases each). Germline CDR1 SGHRS, CDR2 YFSETQ. The CDR3 covers 15 residues. With 6 bases removed from V and 5 bases from J, the gap between germline ends came to 20 bases. The CDR3 coding sequence is TGCGCCAGCAACCTCGCCGGGGCAGGATGGGAGACCCAGTACTTC. Its protein product is CASNLAGAGWETQYF. The variable domain in full, completed from reference TRBV5-1 and TRBJ2-5, reads KAGVTQTPRYLIKTRGQQVTLSCSPISGHRSVSWYQQTPGQGLQFLFEYFSETQRNKGNFPGRFSGRQFSNSRSEMNVSTLELGDSALYLCASNLAGAGWETQYFGPGTRLLVL.

A few counts support this clonotype. V usage is TRBV10-3 and J usage is TRBJ1-6, with 7 bases identical to TRBD1. Germline CDR1 is ENHRY and CDR2 is SYGVKD. The J segment lost 8 bases and the V segment lost 6 bases, leaving 1 base of the junction unmatched. This CDR3 is built from 12 residues. The CDR3 loop is CAIRGTDSPLHF. The CDR3 DNA follows: TGTGCCATCAGGGGGACAGATTCACCCCTCCACTTT.

This chain uses TRBV20-1 with TRBJ2-7; a possible D gene is TRBD2 (6 bases). V gave up 0 bases and J gave up 7 bases, with 16 bases separating them. Germline CDR1 is DFQATT and CDR2 is SNEGSKA (reference sequence). The length of the CDR3 is 14 residues. In DNA form, the CDR3 reads TGCAGTGCTAGAGAGCCGGGACTGGGTACGGAGCAGTACTTC. This encodes CSAREPGLGTEQYF.

This chain links TRBV6-1 with TRBJ2-1, with 10 bases matching TRBD1. J was trimmed by 8 bases and V by 1 base; bases with no gene match: 8. Germline lookup yields CDR1 MNHNS and CDR2 SASEGT. This CDR3 is built from 16 residues. This CDR3 reads CASSEGAPGQGYEQFF. The CDR3 bases are TGTGCCAGCAGTGAAGGGGCCCCGGGACAGGGGTATGAGCAGTTCTTC.

This rearrangement joins TRBV10-3 to TRBJ2-4; D is perhaps TRBD2 (5 bases). Trimming stripped 3 bases from V and 1 base from J, with 19 bases between. The CDR3 is made up of 18 amino acids. Germline V gene sequence: CDR1 ENHRY, CDR2 SYGVKD. CDR3: CAISDPGVYQTAKNIQYF. Written as DNA, the CDR3 is TGTGCCATCAGTGATCCCGGGGTATACCAAACTGCCAAAAACATTCAGTACTTC.

J is TRBJ2-7 and V is TRBV4-2, with TRBD2 identical over 12 bases. The DNA end is a closer match to TRBJ2-5, so the J assignment may be wrong. The CDR3 is made up of 16 amino acids. CDR1 and CDR2 (germline): LGHNA, YNFKEQ. The CDR3 here is CASSQPLAGGKETQYF. CDR3 DNA: TGTGCCAGCAGCCAACCCCTAGCGGGGGGGAAAGAGACCCAGTACTTC.

The chain couples TRBV18 to TRBJ2-7; 9 bases line up with TRBD2. The J call may be incorrect, as the DNA end agrees better with TRBJ2-5. The germline CDR1 and CDR2 sequences are KGHSH and LQKENI. The CDR3 extends over 16 amino acids. The CDR3 nucleotides read TGTGCCAGCTCACCACCGCCAGGACTAGCGAAAGAGACCCAGTACTTC. Its translation: CASSPPPGLAKETQYF.

Only a few counts were recorded for this clonotype. V and J are TRBV3-1 and TRBJ2-7; D unclear. The J call may be in error: the DNA end matches TRBJ2-4 better. The CDR3 sequence is 14 residues long. Germline V gene sequence: CDR1 LGHDT, CDR2 YNNKEL (reference sequence). CDR3 DNA: TGTGCCAGCAGCCAAGGTGTAGCCGGGAACATTCAGTACTTC. Protein: CASSQGVAGNIQYF.

This clonotype was seen only once. The V call is TRBV20-1, the J call TRBJ2-3; 7 bases are shared with TRBD1. There are 13 residues in the CDR3. Per the germline V gene, CDR1 is DFQATT and CDR2 is SNEGSKA (reference sequence). V lost 6 bases, J lost 2 bases, and 5 bases stayed unmatched. The CDR3 sequence is CSASTGVTDTQYF. In nucleotides, the CDR3 is TGCAGTGCCTCAACAGGGGTCACAGATACGCAGTATTTT.

The chain is built from TRBV9 and TRBJ2-5, with 9 bases lining up with TRBD2. This CDR3 has 14 residues. CDR1 SGDLS and CDR2 YYNGEE come from the germline V gene. The junction had 7 bases not matched to a gene; V was cut back by 4 bases and J by 6 bases. CDR3 sequence: CASSPGTSPKTQYF. The CDR3 DNA is TGTGCCAGCAGCCCGGGGACTAGCCCAAAGACCCAGTACTTC.

A few counts support this clonotype. The chain couples TRBV5-1 to TRBJ2-1; D is unclear. The CDR3 is 15 amino acids. Germline CDR1 reads SGHRS; CDR2 reads YFSETQ. V shed 3 bases and J shed 3 bases, with 13 bases lying between them. The CDR3 protein is CASSSSLSNYNEQFF. The CDR3 DNA reads as TGCGCCAGCAGCTCCAGCTTGTCTAACTACAATGAGCAGTTCTTC.

The chain is built from TRBV5-1 and TRBJ2-7; the match to TRBD2 covers 10 bases. The CDR3 contains 18 residues. Germline loops: CDR1 SGHRS, CDR2 YFSETQ. The V segment lost 4 bases and the J segment 7 bases; nucleotides outside the gene matches: 20. The CDR3 loop is CASSILTSGGASYNEQYF. As DNA, the CDR3 is TGCGCCAGCAGCATCTTGACGAGCGGGGGGGCCTCCTACAATGAGCAGTACTTC. The full variable domain, completed using reference TRBV5-1 and TRBJ2-7, is KAGVTQTPRYLIKTRGQQVTLSCSPISGHRSVSWYQQTPGQGLQFLFEYFSETQRNKGNFPGRFSGRQFSNSRSEMNVSTLELGDSALYLCASSILTSGGASYNEQYFGPGTRLTVT.

This chain links TRBV12-3 or TRBV12-4 with TRBJ1-1; unclear D gene. The CDR3 is 13 residues long. V gave up 6 bases and J gave up 5 bases, with 13 bases separating them. CDR3 in amino acids: CASSSTKGTEAFF. In nucleotides, the CDR3 is TGTGCCAGCAGCTCCACGAAGGGTACTGAAGCTTTCTTT.

This clonotype occurred a few times. The J gene is TRBJ2-3, the V gene TRBV20-1; 11 bases agree with TRBD2. Germline lookup yields CDR1 DFQATT and CDR2 SNEGSKA (reference sequence). The CDR3 is 15 amino acids. Trimming took 4 bases from V and 1 from J; bases not matched to a gene: 4. CDR3 sequence reads: CSAKGTSGRTDTQYF. The CDR3 DNA reads as TGCAGTGCTAAGGGGACTAGCGGTCGCACAGATACGCAGTATTTT.

Notes on this clonotype: A junction end diverges from the germline sequence, so it may reflect a read error. The chain uses TRBV12-3 or TRBV12-4 and TRBJ2-3; D perhaps matches TRBD1 (6 bases). The CDR3 covers 16 residues. In DNA, the CDR3 is TGCGCCAGCAGTTCCAAGTCAGGACAGAGCACAGATACGCAGTATTTT. Its protein product is CASSSKSGQSTDTQYF.

The CDR3 DNA reads as TGTGCCAGCAGCCCCGGACAGGGGGCGTTTTTCCGGGCGACCCAGTACTTC. Protein product: CASSPGQGAFFRATQYF. The V gene is TRBV3-1, the J gene TRBJ2-7, with TRBD1 identical over 11 bases. Matching the DNA end better, TRBJ2-5 makes the J call doubtful. The CDR3 is 17 amino acids. CDR1 and CDR2 from the germline V gene are LGHDT and YNNKEL (reference sequence).

The chain uses TRBV20-1 and TRBJ1-1; D unresolved. The CDR3 runs 12 residues. From germline, CDR1 is DFQATT and CDR2 SNEGSKA (reference sequence). Trimming cost V 0 bases and J 1 base, with 3 bases left between them. This CDR3 reads CSAREGNTEAFF. CDR3 nucleotides: TGCAGTGCTAGAGAAGGGAACACTGAAGCTTTCTTT.

The chain combines TRBV5-1 with TRBJ2-7; 10 nucleotides align to TRBD1. The germline gives CDR1 SGHRS, CDR2 YFSETQ. The CDR3 totals 12 residues. Trimming took 4 bases from V and 10 from J; bases not matched to a gene: 5. The CDR3 region has the DNA TGCGCCAGCAGCCCGGACAGGGGGAACCAGTACTTC. Its protein product is CASSPDRGNQYF.

The chain couples TRBV9 to TRBJ1-1; 7 positions agree with TRBD1. CDR1 is SGDLS, CDR2 YYNGEE, per germline. CDR3 length: 15 amino acids. Trimming removed 0 bases from V and 2 bases from J; junction bases left unmatched: 4. CDR3 region: CASSVAGQSNTEAFF. The CDR3 DNA reads as TGTGCCAGCAGCGTAGCGGGACAGAGTAACACTGAAGCTTTCTTT.

This clonotype was observed a few times. The chain recombines TRBV28 with TRBJ1-5; 11 bases align to TRBD1. CDR1 MDHEN and CDR2 SYDVKM come from the germline V gene. This CDR3 spans 16 amino acids. V was pared by 6 bases and J by 5 bases, with 9 bases of the junction left unmatched. The CDR3 sequence is CASSESDRGQHQPQHF. CDR3 in DNA: TGTGCCAGCAGCGAATCGGACAGGGGGCAACATCAGCCCCAGCATTTT.

The sample holds a few counts of this clonotype. The gene calls are TRBV3-1 and TRBJ1-2, with D possibly matching TRBD1 (6 bases). Germline V gene sequence: CDR1 LGHDT, CDR2 YNNKEL (reference sequence). The CDR3 runs 13 residues. V lost 3 bases, J lost 7 bases, and 12 bases lay in between. CDR3: CASSQGAGTGYTF. DNA of the CDR3: TGTGCCAGCAGCCAGGGGGCAGGGACTGGCTACACCTTC.

This chain connects TRBV29-1 to TRBJ2-3; D may match TRBD1 or TRBD2 (6 bases each). CDR1 is SQVTM and CDR2 is ANQGSEA in the germline V gene. Trimming cost V 6 bases and J 5 bases, with 18 bases left between them. The CDR3 has 14 residues. The DNA of the CDR3 is TGCAGCGTGACGGTAGGAGGGGGTAGAGATACGCAGTATTTT. Translating gives CSVTVGGGRDTQYF.

The genes are TRBV20-1 and TRBJ2-4, with unresolved D. CDR1 and CDR2 (germline): DFQATT, SNEGSKA (reference sequence). Deletions cut 3 bases from V and 7 bases from J, with 16 bases between. This CDR3 has 14 amino acids. The CDR3 is CSASISQVGNIQYF. The DNA of the CDR3 is TGCAGTGCTAGTATTTCCCAAGTCGGGAACATTCAGTACTTC.

The chain carries TRBV7-2 and TRBJ2-7; 8 bases match TRBD2. The germline V gene encodes CDR1 SGHTA and CDR2 FQGNSA. The length of the CDR3 is 14 residues. Trimming took 5 bases from V and 6 from J; bases not matched to a gene: 9. The CDR3 bases are TGTGCCAGCAGCACGGGACTAGTAGATTCCGAGCAGTACTTC. Residues: CASSTGLVDSEQYF. Full variable domain (rest looked up from reference TRBV7-2 and TRBJ2-7): GAGVSQSPSNKVTEKGKDVELRCDPISGHTALYWYRQSLGQGLEFLIYFQGNSAPDKSGLPSDRFSAERTGGSVSTLTIQRTQQEDSAVYLCASSTGLVDSEQYFGPGTRLTVT.

The chain recombines TRBV2 with TRBJ2-7, with 15 nucleotides matching TRBD2. This CDR3 is 18 amino acids long. In germline, CDR1 is SNHLY, CDR2 FYNNEI. V shed 6 bases and J 1 base; nucleotides not matched to a gene: 10. The CDR3 DNA is TGTGCCAGCAGCGACCCCGGGACTAGCGGGGGGCTGTCCTACGAGCAGTACTTC. It codes for CASSDPGTSGGLSYEQYF.

The rearrangement uses TRBV15 and TRBJ2-4; D call uncertain. The assigned J gene may be wrong: the sequence end matches TRBJ2-5 better. The V gene's germline CDR1 is LNHNV and CDR2 YYDKDF (reference sequence). This CDR3 comprises 15 residues. The CDR3 DNA follows: TGTGCCACCAGCAGAGACGCGTTAGGGCGGGAGACCCAGTACTTC. It yields the protein CATSRDALGRETQYF.

This clonotype was detected only a few times. The chain combines TRBV5-1 with TRBJ2-5, with D hard to call. This CDR3 spans 14 amino acids. V was clipped by 4 bases and J by 5 bases, with 15 bases between them. Germline CDR1 reads SGHRS; CDR2 reads YFSETQ. For the CDR3, the DNA is TGCGCCAGCAGCGACCGGACGTCCTCGGAGACCCAGTACTTC. This encodes CASSDRTSSETQYF.